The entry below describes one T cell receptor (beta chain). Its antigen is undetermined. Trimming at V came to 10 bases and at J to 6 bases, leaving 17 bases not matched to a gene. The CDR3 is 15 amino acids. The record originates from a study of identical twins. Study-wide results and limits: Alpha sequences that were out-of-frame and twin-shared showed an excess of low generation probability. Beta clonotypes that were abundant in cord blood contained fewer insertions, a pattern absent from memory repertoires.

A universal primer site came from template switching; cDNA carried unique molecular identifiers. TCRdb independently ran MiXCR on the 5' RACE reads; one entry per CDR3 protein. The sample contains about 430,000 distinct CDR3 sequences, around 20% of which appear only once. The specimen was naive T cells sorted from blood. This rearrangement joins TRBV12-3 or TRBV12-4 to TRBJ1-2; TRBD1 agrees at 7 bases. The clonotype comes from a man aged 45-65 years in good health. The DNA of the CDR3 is TGTGCCACCATCAAAAGTCCGGTCCAGGGGGATGGCTACACCTTC. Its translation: CATIKSPVQGDGYTF.